The sequence of this T cell receptor beta chain was determined in a study of siplizumab effects on memory and regulatory T cells. The method was immunoSEQ multiplex PCR; TCRdb's version includes in-frame clones alone and lacks a portion of them. The repertoire has about 120,000 clones, approximately 92% of them found once; the top ten carry under 0.2%. General study results and limits: Treatment with siplizumab left mappable alloreactive CD4+ clones averaging around 69% Treg-derived, compared with 25% to 30% in controls.

As concerns this clone: The antigen is unknown.

Per the germline V gene, CDR1 is MNHNS and CDR2 is SASEGT. CDR3 length: 14 residues. Trimming removed 5 bases from V and 8 bases from J; junction bases left unmatched: 6. The source material was non-Treg CD4+ T cells sorted from blood. The receptor comes from a human donor in good health. The chain couples TRBV6-1 to TRBJ1-6; 7 nucleotides match TRBD1. CDR3 in DNA: TGTGCCAGCAGTCCGGGACAGAGGGATTCACCCCTCCACTTT. Amino acid sequence: CASSPGQRDSPLHF.